The 20 T cell receptor beta chains reported below all come from one sample, sequenced in a study of regulatory T cells in long-lasting Graves disease. Building of the TCR beta libraries involved iRepertoire HTBI primers and Arm-PCR of CDR3 regions. TCRdb re-derived calls from the multiplex PCR reads in MiXCR, one entry per CDR3 protein. The table records 300,000 to 500,000 distinct CDR3 sequences, less than 25% of them present only once. Specified time point: persistent/refractory GD, antithyroid drugs over 5 years with positive TRAb. After RNA was extracted from PBMCs, the TCR library was made from it. The sequencing here drew on peripheral blood mononuclear cells (PBMCs), taken when the disease was refractory, from a patient treated with antithyroid drugs. The receptor source for this set is a female donor with Graves disease.

This clonotype was detected many times. This rearrangement joins TRBV7-9 to TRBJ1-5; D uncertain. This CDR3 spans 14 amino acids. CDR1 SEHNR and CDR2 FQNEAQ come from the germline V gene (reference sequence). V was clipped by 7 bases and J by 3 bases, with 13 bases between them. CDR3 coding DNA: TGTGCCAGCACCTCCGGGGAGTTCAATCAGCCCCAGCATTTT. It encodes CASTSGEFNQPQHF.

This clonotype was detected many times. The V gene is TRBV28, the J gene TRBJ2-7, with D possibly TRBD1 on 6 matching bases. Trimming shortened V by 2 bases and J by 2 bases, and 16 bases separated the two germline ends. The V gene's germline CDR1 is MDHEN and CDR2 SYDVKM. The CDR3 has 16 residues. The CDR3 nucleotides read TGTGCCAGCAGTTTACCTAACAGGGAGATGACCTACGAGCAGTACTTC. Protein: CASSLPNREMTYEQYF.

CDR3 DNA sequence: TGTGCCACCAGCCAAGACAGCGCAATTGGCACCGGGGAGCTGTTTTTT. Translated: CATSQDSAIGTGELFF. The chain couples TRBV24-1 to TRBJ2-2; D is possibly TRBD1 (5 bases). In germline, CDR1 is KGHDR, CDR2 SFDVKD. Trimming shortened V by 7 bases and J by 4 bases, and 18 bases separated the two germline ends. This CDR3 spans 16 amino acids.

This clonotype appeared a few times. The genes are TRBV19 and TRBJ1-4, with a weak D call TRBD1 (5 bases). CDR3 length: 16 residues. Germline assignment: CDR1 LNHDA and CDR2 SQIVND (reference sequence). V lost 6 bases to trimming and J lost 5 bases, with 19 bases between them. CDR3 protein: CASSLLRDGTNEKLFF. The CDR3 coding sequence is TGTGCCAGTAGCCTTTTGAGGGACGGGACCAATGAAAAACTGTTTTTT.

The gene calls are TRBV7-2 and TRBJ1-4; perhaps TRBD1 as D (6 bases). This CDR3 contains 15 residues. The V and J ends lost 5 bases and 5 bases respectively, with 15 bases between them. The germline V gene has CDR1 SGHTA and CDR2 FQGNSA. DNA for the CDR3: TGTGCCAGCAGCGGGGGCCCAGTGGAAAATGAAAAACTGTTTTTT. Protein: CASSGGPVENEKLFF. Full variable domain (rest looked up from reference TRBV7-2 and TRBJ1-4): GAGVSQSPSNKVTEKGKDVELRCDPISGHTALYWYRQSLGQGLEFLIYFQGNSAPDKSGLPSDRFSAERTGGSVSTLTIQRTQQEDSAVYLCASSGGPVENEKLFFGSGTQLSVL.

The sample holds many counts of this clonotype. This chain links TRBV20-1 with TRBJ2-5; unclear D gene. This CDR3 has 14 amino acids. Per the germline V gene, CDR1 is DFQATT and CDR2 is SNEGSKA (reference sequence). CDR3 in DNA: TGCAGCGCCAGCTACACCCTCTACCAAGAGACCCAGTACTTC. It translates to CSASYTLYQETQYF.

The V gene is TRBV29-1, the J gene TRBJ2-2; D might be TRBD1 (5 bases). Germline V gives CDR1 SQVTM, CDR2 ANQGSEA. The CDR3 runs to 15 residues. The germline V and J ends were trimmed by 7 bases and 6 bases, with 21 bases remaining between them. CDR3 nucleotide sequence: TGCAGCGCCCAAGGTGACAGCGATGACGCCGGGGAGCTGTTTTTT. This gives the protein CSAQGDSDDAGELFF.

The V gene is TRBV5-6, the J gene TRBJ2-4; D unclear. Germline V gene data show CDR1 as SGHDT and CDR2 as YYEEEE. Trimming removed 1 base at V and 1 base at J, with 15 bases between. The CDR3 spans 17 residues. The CDR3 is CASSLPDTPGAKNIQYF. Written as DNA, the CDR3 is TGTGCCAGCAGCTTGCCCGACACCCCCGGGGCCAAAAACATTCAGTACTTC.

This clonotype showed up just a few times. The chain has TRBV7-2 and TRBJ1-2; TRBD1 is a possible D gene (6 bases). V lost 7 bases and J lost 5, with 14 bases in between. The germline gives CDR1 SGHTA, CDR2 FQGNSA. This CDR3 is 13 amino acids long. The CDR3, as DNA: TGTGCCAGCATTTCGGACAGAATGTATGGCTACACCTTC. Its translation: CASISDRMYGYTF.

The chain carries TRBV10-3 and TRBJ2-3; TRBD1 agrees at 9 bases. Trimming cost V 0 bases and J 11 bases; bases outside gene matches: 6. The V gene's germline CDR1 is ENHRY and CDR2 SYGVKD. The CDR3 consists of 14 residues. The CDR3 nucleotides read TGTGCCATCAGTGAGTCTTTCTTGGACAGGGGGCAGTATTTT. Its translation is CAISESFLDRGQYF.

The chain uses TRBV5-1 and TRBJ2-1; 7 bases align to TRBD2. Germline V gives CDR1 SGHRS, CDR2 YFSETQ. V gave up 6 bases and J gave up 8 bases; unmatched junction bases: 11. This CDR3 contains 14 residues. The CDR3 bases are TGCGCCAGCAACGACTCGACTAGCTTCCATGAGCAGTTCTTC. It specifies CASNDSTSFHEQFF.

The chain joins TRBV2 to TRBJ1-1; D uncertain. Germline CDR1 reads SNHLY; CDR2 reads FYNNEI. CDR3 length: 13 residues. V was pared by 6 bases and J by 4 bases, with 12 bases between. The CDR3 loop is CASSGEAGTEAFF. The CDR3 DNA reads as TGTGCCAGCAGCGGGGAGGCAGGCACTGAAGCTTTCTTT.

This clonotype was seen ten or more times. The CDR3 bases are TGTGCCAGCAGTTTACGACAGGGCCTAAGCAATCAGCCCCAGCATTTT. It translates to CASSLRQGLSNQPQHF. The J gene is TRBJ1-5, the V gene TRBV28, with 7 bases identical to TRBD1. The J segment lost 1 base and the V segment lost 2 bases, leaving 5 bases of the junction unmatched. The CDR3 is made up of 16 amino acids. Looked up from germline, CDR1 is MDHEN and CDR2 is SYDVKM.

The sample holds many counts of this clonotype. J is TRBJ1-2 and V is TRBV20-1; D gene unclear. V was trimmed by 3 bases and J by 4 bases, leaving 12 bases between them. The CDR3 is made up of 13 amino acids. Germline V gene data show CDR1 as DFQATT and CDR2 as SNEGSKA (reference sequence). The CDR3 loop is CSARDSESYGYTF. The CDR3 bases are TGCAGTGCTAGGGATTCGGAGTCCTATGGCTACACCTTC.

This chain connects TRBV12-3 or TRBV12-4 to TRBJ2-3, with no clear D. This CDR3 region has 14 residues. Trimming shortened V by 6 bases and J by 4 bases, and 14 bases separated the two germline ends. CDR3 DNA: TGTGCCAGCAGGCAGAAACTATACGCAGATACGCAGTATTTT. Protein sequence: CASRQKLYADTQYF.

Concerning this clonotype itself: An end of the junction differs from the germline gene, which may be a read error. V is TRBV7-9 and J is TRBJ1-5; tentatively, D is TRBD1 (6 bases). Germline V gene lookup returns CDR1 SEHNR and CDR2 FQNEAQ (reference sequence). The CDR3 extends over 15 amino acids. CDR3 in DNA: TGTGCCGGCAGCTTAGACGGGGGCCGGAATCAGCCCCAGCATTTT. Translation gives CAGSLDGGRNQPQHF.

This clonotype was observed a handful of times. The J gene is TRBJ2-7, the V gene TRBV10-3; D not certain. Germline V gene lookup returns CDR1 ENHRY and CDR2 SYGVKD. CDR3 length: 13 amino acids. Trimming pared 3 bases from V and 7 bases from J, leaving 13 bases between. In DNA form, the CDR3 reads TGTGCCATCAGTGACCCTGACCCGAGGGAGCAGTACTTC. Translated: CAISDPDPREQYF.

V is TRBV28 and J is TRBJ2-7; the match to TRBD2 covers 9 bases. The V segment lost 5 bases and the J segment 5 bases; nucleotides outside the gene matches: 16. CDR3 length equals 17 residues. Per the germline V gene, CDR1 is MDHEN and CDR2 is SYDVKM. Here the CDR3 DNA reads TGTGCCAGCAGTCGTGGGAGACCAGCGGGAGGAGGGGACGAGCAGTACTTC. It yields the protein CASSRGRPAGGGDEQYF.

This clonotype was detected many times. This sequence joins TRBV7-2 and TRBJ2-4; D not resolved. Germline V gene sequence: CDR1 SGHTA, CDR2 FQGNSA. The V end lost 5 bases, the J end lost 1 base, and 18 bases lay between the germline ends. The CDR3 extends over 17 amino acids. The CDR3 loop reads CASSTSALIGAKNIQYF. The CDR3 DNA is TGTGCCAGCAGCACTTCAGCGTTGATAGGGGCCAAAAACATTCAGTACTTC.

This clonotype was picked up many times. J is TRBJ1-4 and V is TRBV5-1, with a weak D call TRBD1 (5 bases). The V end lost 2 bases, the J end lost 9 bases, and 17 bases lay between the germline ends. The CDR3 is made up of 15 amino acids. Looked up from germline, CDR1 is SGHRS and CDR2 is YFSETQ. The CDR3 DNA is TGCGCCAGCAGCTTATCGGGCAGGGAGGGCCAAAAACTGTTTTTT. It translates to CASSLSGREGQKLFF. The complete variable domain, with remaining parts taken from reference TRBV5-1 and TRBJ1-4, reads KAGVTQTPRYLIKTRGQQVTLSCSPISGHRSVSWYQQTPGQGLQFLFEYFSETQRNKGNFPGRFSGRQFSNSRSEMNVSTLELGDSALYLCASSLSGREGQKLFFGSGTQLSVL.